This T cell receptor (beta chain) is from a study of identical twins. The CDR3 covers 14 residues. The V gene's germline CDR1 is MNHNS and CDR2 SASEGT. V shed 5 bases and J shed 8 bases, with 16 bases lying between them. TCRdb used MiXCR to reprocess the 5' RACE reads, holding one entry per CDR3 protein. There are just over 500,000 distinct CDR3 sequences in the sample; approximately 22% occur only once, and around 1% lies in the top ten. This clonotype was picked up a small number of times. The data were also submitted as part of a second study, on T cells expressing NK-cell markers. That source notes: A few of the donors also had these clonotypes leading their CD3+CD56-NKG2C+ fraction.

Sequenced: CD4+ T cells sorted from blood. The chain joins TRBV6-1 to TRBJ2-4; D call uncertain. This TCR came from a woman between 18 and 29 years old in good health. The CDR3 here is CASSRTAPVDIQYF. In DNA, the CDR3 is TGTGCCAGCAGTCGGACGGCGCCGGTGGACATTCAGTACTTC.